Below are 30 T cell receptor beta chains sequenced from a single sample in a study of cytomegalovirus exposure and HLA in healthy donors. Vbeta (60) and Jbeta (13) primers were used in the PCR. TCRdb's copy holds only in-frame clones and misses some; the assay was immunoSEQ multiplex PCR. The sample lists under 100,000 clones; about three fifths were seen once. Sample: PBMCs. Receptors were obtained from a woman aged 30 to 39 in good health and CMV-seropositive.

The CDR3, as DNA: TGCGCCAGCAGTCACGAGCGTATATATGAGCAGTTCTTC. Translating gives CASSHERIYEQFF. The rearrangement links TRBV23-1 to TRBJ2-1; no firm D call. TRBV23-1 is known as an ORF, though its function is uncertain. The V gene lost 3 bases and the J gene lost 8 bases, with 11 bases spanning the gap. The CDR3 length is 13 residues.

The rearrangement uses TRBV15 and TRBJ2-5, with D perhaps matching TRBD2 (5 bases). The better agreement between TRBJ2-7 and the DNA end casts doubt on the J call. The CDR3 runs to 14 residues. Germline CDR1 and CDR2: LNHNV and YYDKDF (reference sequence). CDR3 DNA: TGTGCCACCAGCAGAGAATTTGCGGGCTACGAGCAGTACTTC. It encodes CATSREFAGYEQYF.

The gene calls are TRBV28 and TRBJ2-7; 11 bases map to TRBD1. This CDR3 is built from 15 residues. V dropped 6 bases and J dropped 3; count of bases not matched to a gene: 7. Germline V gene data show CDR1 as MDHEN and CDR2 as SYDVKM. CDR3 sequence (DNA): TGTGCCAGCAGCCTGCCGGGACAGGGGGACTACGAGCAGTACTTC. Its translation is CASSLPGQGDYEQYF.

The V call is TRBV2, the J call TRBJ2-3; possible D gene TRBD2, 6 bases. The germline gives CDR1 SNHLY, CDR2 FYNNEI. The CDR3 has 17 amino acids. V was pared by 0 bases and J by 2 bases, with 15 bases between. The CDR3 loop is CASSEAGLKSNTDTQYF. The CDR3 region has the DNA TGTGCCAGCAGTGAAGCGGGACTCAAAAGTAACACAGATACGCAGTATTTT.

This chain links TRBV30 with TRBJ2-5, with D perhaps TRBD1 (6 bases). The J call may be wrong; the DNA end is better matched by TRBJ2-7. The CDR3 contains 13 residues. Germline values: CDR1 GTSNPN, CDR2 SVGIG (reference sequence). In nucleotides, the CDR3 is TGTGCCTGGAGTGTGCAACAGGGTTACGAGCAGTACTTC. Translation gives CAWSVQQGYEQYF.

The V gene is TRBV14, the J gene TRBJ2-1; tentative D call: TRBD2 (6 bases). V lost 4 bases to trimming and J lost 4 bases, with 17 bases between them. Germline CDR1 is SGHDN and CDR2 is FVKESK. The CDR3 totals 16 residues. CDR3 in DNA: TGTGCCAGCAGCCCTCCAGGGATTAGCGGATACAATGAGCAGTTCTTC. It encodes CASSPPGISGYNEQFF.

The V call is TRBV5-1, the J call TRBJ2-5; TRBD2 agrees at 12 bases. Germline V lookup: CDR1 SGHRS, CDR2 YFSETQ. CDR3 length equals 15 residues. After removal of 7 bases from V and 1 base from J, the junction contained 5 bases not matched to a gene. The CDR3 DNA reads TGCGCCAGCTCTCTAGCGGGGGGGATCCAAGAGACCCAGTACTTC. Translated, it gives CASSLAGGIQETQYF.

As regards this clone: No conserved phenylalanine or tryptophan is present at the end of the CDR3, so a read error is the likely explanation. The chain couples TRBV19 to TRBJ1-2; 8 bases align to TRBD1. This CDR3 region has 13 residues. With V trimmed by 5 bases and J by 4 bases, 3 bases remained unmatched. Germline V lookup: CDR1 LNHDA, CDR2 SQIVND (reference sequence). CDR3 protein: CASSADRVYGYTL. For the CDR3, the DNA is TGTGCCAGTAGTGCGGACAGGGTCTATGGCTACACCCTC.

The chain couples TRBV6-5 to TRBJ2-1; possibly TRBD2 for D (5 bases). Germline V gene sequence: CDR1 MNHEY, CDR2 SVGAGI. The ends were cut back, 4 bases at V and 10 bases at J, with 11 bases in the middle. The CDR3 is 12 residues long. The CDR3 is CASSSRTGEQFF. The DNA for the CDR3 is TGTGCCAGCAGTTCCAGGACGGGGGAGCAGTTCTTC.

The chain carries TRBV28 and TRBJ1-1; D gene ambiguous. Germline CDR1 MDHEN, CDR2 SYDVKM. The V and J ends lost 5 bases and 5 bases respectively, with 12 bases between them. This CDR3 spans 13 amino acids. CDR3 bases: TGTGCCAGCAGTGTACCCTCAGTTACTGAAGCTTTCTTT. This sequence encodes CASSVPSVTEAFF.

The chain joins TRBV5-4 to TRBJ1-1; TRBD1 is a possible D gene (6 bases). This CDR3 spans 15 amino acids. V dropped 4 bases and J dropped 1 base, with 14 bases sitting between them. Germline loops: CDR1 SGHNT, CDR2 YYREEE (reference sequence). The CDR3 sequence is CASSLIRQENTEAFF. Here the CDR3 DNA reads TGTGCCAGCAGCCTAATCAGACAGGAGAACACTGAAGCTTTCTTT.

The CDR3, as DNA: TGCAGCGCCTCAGGGCGGGGGAGGAAAGAGACCCAGTACTTC. Protein product: CSASGRGRKETQYF. The chain recombines TRBV29-1 with TRBJ2-5, with 7 bases identical to TRBD2. The CDR3 has 14 residues. Germline V lookup: CDR1 SQVTM, CDR2 ANQGSEA. V was pared by 7 bases and J by 3 bases, with 11 bases of the junction left unmatched. Variable domain in full (rest from reference TRBV29-1 and TRBJ2-5): SAVISQKPSRDICQRGTSLTIQCQVDSQVTMMFWYRQQPGQSLTLIATANQGSEATYESGFVIDKFPISRPNLTFSTLTVSNMSPEDSSIYLCSASGRGRKETQYFGPGTRLLVL.

The CDR3 coding sequence is TGTGCCAGCAGCAAAGCGAGTGGGGACAGGGAGAGTAATGGCTACACCTTC. Protein sequence: CASSKASGDRESNGYTF. The chain couples TRBV21-1 to TRBJ1-2; the table calls TRBD1, which could not be checked here. TRBV21-1 is a documented pseudogene. This CDR3 contains 17 residues.

Regarding this clone: The germline gene is not matched at one end of the junction; a read error may be the cause. This chain uses TRBV7-9 with TRBJ2-5; possible D gene TRBD2, 6 bases. Looked up from germline, CDR1 is SEHNR and CDR2 is FQNEAQ (reference sequence). There are 13 residues in the CDR3. The CDR3 sequence is CSSSFRLGETQYF. The CDR3 DNA reads TGTTCCAGCAGCTTCCGACTAGGGGAGACCCAGTACTTC.

The chain recombines TRBV6-5 with TRBJ1-5; D uncertain. Germline CDR1 reads MNHEY; CDR2 reads SVGAGI. Trimming left V 6 bases short and J 2 bases short, with 11 bases between. CDR3 size: 14 residues. CDR3 nucleotides: TGTGCCAGCAGCGGGGAGGCGGGCAATCAGCCCCAGCATTTT. It yields the protein CASSGEAGNQPQHF.

On this clone itself: Its ends do not fully match the called genes, so a read error is possible. The chain recombines TRBV5-1 with TRBJ2-7; 10 bases map to TRBD2. Germline V gene lookup returns CDR1 SGHRS and CDR2 YFSETQ. CDR3 length equals 15 residues. The CDR3 loop reads CANSLELAGNYEQYF. The CDR3 nucleotides are TGCGCCAACAGCTTGGAACTAGCGGGGAACTACGAGCAGTACTTC.

This chain uses TRBV7-8 with TRBJ1-3, with no clear D. The CDR3 runs 17 residues. V was shortened by 1 base and J by 0 bases, with 13 bases between the two germline ends. Germline loops: CDR1 SGHVS, CDR2 FQNEAQ. CDR3 loop: CASSLGIGLSSGNTIYF. CDR3 in DNA: TGTGCCAGCAGCTTAGGCATTGGTCTAAGCTCTGGAAACACCATATATTTT.

V is TRBV7-8 and J is TRBJ2-7, with a possible D match to TRBD1 (5 bases). V was cut by 0 bases and J by 0 bases, with 15 bases left in between. The CDR3 has 17 residues. CDR1 SGHVS and CDR2 FQNEAQ come from the germline V gene. The CDR3: CASSLAGSGSSSYEQYF. The CDR3 nucleotides read TGTGCCAGCAGCTTAGCCGGATCAGGGTCCAGCTCCTACGAGCAGTACTTC.

The chain joins TRBV7-2 to TRBJ2-7, with 9 bases lining up with TRBD1. Germline-derived CDR1 and CDR2 are SGHTA and FQGNSA. This CDR3 region has 14 residues. V shed 4 bases, J shed 7 bases, and the junction held 8 bases outside the gene matches. The CDR3 DNA reads TGTGCCAGCAGCTCCAACAGGGGGCATCAAGAGCAGTACTTC. This translates into CASSSNRGHQEQYF.

This clone was seen a handful of times. The chain couples TRBV7-9 to TRBJ2-2, with 8 bases aligning to TRBD2. The CDR3 has 16 amino acids. Germline V lookup: CDR1 SEHNR, CDR2 FQNEAQ (reference sequence). J lost 6 bases, V lost 4 bases, and 10 bases had no gene match. In DNA form, the CDR3 reads TGTGCCAGCAGCTACGTCCCGGGACTAGTTCCCGGGGAGCTGTTTTTT. It yields the protein CASSYVPGLVPGELFF.

This chain links TRBV19 with TRBJ2-7, with 7 bases lining up with TRBD1. The CDR3 loop spans 12 amino acids. J gave up 6 bases and V 6 bases, and 5 bases lay outside the gene matches. From germline, CDR1 is LNHDA and CDR2 SQIVND (reference sequence). The CDR3 nucleotides are TGTGCCAGTAGGACAGGGCTTGGCGAGCAGTACTTC. Translated: CASRTGLGEQYF.

The chain couples TRBV9 to TRBJ1-1; the D is unclear. The CDR3 is 13 amino acids. Trimming took off 4 bases at V and 1 base at J, with 8 bases between the two ends. Germline loops: CDR1 SGDLS, CDR2 YYNGEE. CDR3 sequence (DNA): TGTGCCAGCAGCTACCGAGCGAACACTGAAGCTTTCTTT. Protein: CASSYRANTEAFF.

This clone was found once. The V call is TRBV9, the J call TRBJ2-2; a possible D gene is TRBD2 (6 bases). The germline V and J ends were trimmed by 1 base and 6 bases, with 13 bases remaining between them. The CDR3 runs 15 residues. Germline CDR1 is SGDLS and CDR2 is YYNGEE. This chain's CDR3 is CASSVSGGIAGELFF. The CDR3 region has the DNA TGTGCCAGCAGCGTATCCGGGGGAATCGCCGGGGAGCTGTTTTTT.

This rearrangement joins TRBV7-2 to TRBJ1-2; 11 bases agree with TRBD1. There are 14 residues in the CDR3. With V trimmed by 6 bases and J by 7 bases, 7 bases remained unmatched. Per germline, CDR1 SGHTA and CDR2 FQGNSA. This CDR3 is CASSSGQGASGYTF. Written as DNA, the CDR3 is TGTGCCAGCAGTTCCGGACAGGGGGCATCTGGCTACACCTTC.

In DNA form, the CDR3 reads TGTGCCGTGACTTCCCGGGACAGGGCCAACGAGCAGTACTTC. As protein: CAVTSRDRANEQYF. The chain carries TRBV5-4 and TRBJ2-7; TRBD1 aligns across 9 bases. CDR1 SGHNT and CDR2 YYREEE come from the germline V gene (reference sequence). Unmatched junction bases numbered 13, after V lost 10 bases and J lost 5 bases. The CDR3 runs to 14 residues.

This clone was seen only a few times. The chain joins TRBV28 to TRBJ1-5, with 11 positions matching TRBD1. CDR3 size: 16 residues. V lost 5 bases and J lost 5; bases outside the gene matches: 8. In germline, CDR1 is MDHEN, CDR2 SYDVKM. CDR3 sequence: CASSTTPGQGDQPQHF. In nucleotides, the CDR3 is TGTGCCAGCAGTACAACACCGGGACAGGGGGATCAGCCCCAGCATTTT.

This clone turned up a few times. The chain combines TRBV19 with TRBJ2-3; a possible D gene is TRBD1 (7 bases). With 11 bases removed from V and 5 bases from J, the gap between germline ends came to 11 bases. Germline V CDR1 and CDR2: LNHDA, SQIVND (reference sequence). The CDR3 contains 11 residues. The CDR3 nucleotides read TGTGCCTCAGGGGGAGGAGATACGCAGTATTTT. The encoded protein is CASGGGDTQYF.

The V gene is TRBV10-2, the J gene TRBJ2-1; D remains unclear. Per the germline V gene, CDR1 is WSHSY and CDR2 is SAAADI. The V end lost 5 bases, the J end lost 7 bases, and 9 bases lay between the germline ends. The CDR3 has 12 residues. This chain's CDR3 is CASSREANEQFF. The DNA of the CDR3 is TGCGCCAGCAGTCGTGAAGCAAATGAGCAGTTCTTC.

V is TRBV27 and J is TRBJ1-6; a weak D match, TRBD1 (5 bases). This CDR3 is 13 amino acids long. The V gene's germline CDR1 is MNHEY and CDR2 SMNVEV (reference sequence). V lost 3 bases, J lost 7 bases, and 7 bases lay in between. The CDR3 nucleotides read TGTGCCAGCAGTTTTTCAGGGAATTCACCCCTCCACTTT. Amino acid sequence: CASSFSGNSPLHF.

V is TRBV10-3 and J is TRBJ1-4; D unresolved. The CDR3 consists of 15 residues. Trimming shortened V by 4 bases and J by 3 bases, and 12 bases separated the two germline ends. Germline-derived CDR1 and CDR2 are ENHRY and SYGVKD. CDR3 sequence: CAISGGGLANEKLFF. For the CDR3, the DNA is TGTGCCATCAGTGGAGGTGGTCTGGCTAATGAAAAACTGTTTTTT.